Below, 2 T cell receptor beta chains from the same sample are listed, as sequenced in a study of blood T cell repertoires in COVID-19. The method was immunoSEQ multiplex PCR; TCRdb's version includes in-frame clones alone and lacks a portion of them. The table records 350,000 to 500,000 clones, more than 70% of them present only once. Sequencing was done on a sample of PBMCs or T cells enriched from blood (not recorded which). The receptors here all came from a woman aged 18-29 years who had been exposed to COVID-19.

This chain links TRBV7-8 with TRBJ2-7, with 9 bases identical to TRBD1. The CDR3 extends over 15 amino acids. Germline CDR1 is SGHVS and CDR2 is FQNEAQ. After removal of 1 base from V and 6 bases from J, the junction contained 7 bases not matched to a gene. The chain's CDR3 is CASSLGGTGISEQYF. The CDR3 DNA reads TGTGCCAGCAGCTTAGGCGGGACAGGGATAAGCGAGCAGTACTTC.

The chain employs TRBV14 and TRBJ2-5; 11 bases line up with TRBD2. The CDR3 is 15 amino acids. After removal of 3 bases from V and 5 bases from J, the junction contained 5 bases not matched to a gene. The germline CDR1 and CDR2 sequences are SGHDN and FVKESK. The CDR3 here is CASSHSGRARETQYF. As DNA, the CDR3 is TGTGCCAGCAGCCATAGCGGGAGGGCCCGGGAGACCCAGTACTTC.